This passage covers 9 T cell receptor beta chains from one sample sequenced in a study of blood T cell repertoires in COVID-19. Clones were sequenced by immunoSEQ multiplex PCR, and TCRdb holds only the in-frame ones, with some missing. The sample contains more than 250,000 clones, approximately 89% of which appear only once. The sequenced sample was PBMCs or T cells enriched from blood (not recorded which). These receptors all stem from a woman between 25 and 40 years old who had recovered from COVID-19.

This chain uses TRBV2 with TRBJ2-3, with no clear D. Per germline, CDR1 SNHLY and CDR2 FYNNEI. V gave up 7 bases and J gave up 3 bases, with 11 bases separating them. CDR3 length: 13 amino acids. CDR3 sequence reads: CASIWQRTDTQYF. The CDR3 DNA sequence: TGTGCCAGCATTTGGCAGCGAACAGATACGCAGTATTTT.

The gene calls are TRBV7-9 and TRBJ1-6, with D possibly matching TRBD1 (6 bases). The CDR3 sequence is 15 residues long. V was shortened by 5 bases and J by 10 bases, with 18 bases between the two germline ends. Germline-derived CDR1 and CDR2 are SEHNR and FQNEAQ (reference sequence). The CDR3 bases are TGTGCCAGCAGCCTATTACAGGGATCAACGTCACCCCTCCACTTT. Translated, it gives CASSLLQGSTSPLHF.

The chain recombines TRBV28 with TRBJ1-5, with TRBD1 identical over 7 bases. This CDR3 comprises 15 residues. J gave up 5 bases and V 6 bases, and 10 bases lay outside the gene matches. In germline, CDR1 is MDHEN, CDR2 SYDVKM. The CDR3 protein is CASRQDREGHQPQHF. DNA for the CDR3: TGTGCCAGCAGACAAGACAGGGAAGGACATCAGCCCCAGCATTTT.

This clone was counted only a few times. The chain uses TRBV9 and TRBJ1-6; D gene ambiguous. The CDR3 loop spans 14 amino acids. The V end was cut by 4 bases, the J end by 4 bases, with 9 bases between. The germline V gene encodes CDR1 SGDLS and CDR2 YYNGEE. CDR3 bases: TGTGCCAGCAGCAGCGTCGGGTATAATTCACCCCTCCACTTT. It encodes CASSSVGYNSPLHF.

V gene TRBV9 combines with J gene TRBJ1-6; no reliable D call. This CDR3 is 12 amino acids long. The germline V gene encodes CDR1 SGDLS and CDR2 YYNGEE. Trimming removed 0 bases from V and 13 bases from J, with 8 bases in between. CDR3 sequence reads: CASSVVDGPLHF. Written as DNA, the CDR3 is TGTGCCAGCAGCGTAGTCGACGGGCCCCTCCACTTT.

CDR3 amino acids: CASSFGRKEAGGNEQFF. The CDR3 DNA follows: TGTGCCAGCAGCTTTGGGCGAAAGGAGGCGGGGGGTAATGAGCAGTTCTTC. This sequence joins TRBV11-2 and TRBJ2-1, with 8 bases aligning to TRBD2. Germline V lookup: CDR1 SGHAT, CDR2 FQNNGV. CDR3 length equals 17 residues. Losses at the gene ends were 3 bases for V and 7 bases for J; bases not matched to a gene: 14. Using reference TRBV11-2 and TRBJ2-1 for the parts outside the CDR3, the full variable domain is EAGVAQSPRYKIIEKRQSVAFWCNPISGHATLYWYQQILGQGPKLLIQFQNNGVVDDSQLPKDRFSAERLKGVDSTLKIQPAKLEDSAVYLCASSFGRKEAGGNEQFFGPGTRLTVL.

The chain joins TRBV10-1 to TRBJ2-7; D ambiguous. Germline CDR1 reads WNHNN; CDR2 reads SYGVQD (reference sequence). The V gene lost 7 bases and the J gene lost 3 bases, with 7 bases spanning the gap. The CDR3 runs to 11 residues. CDR3 sequence: CASIRIYEQYF. Here the CDR3 DNA reads TGCGCCAGCATCCGTATCTACGAGCAGTACTTC.

The gene calls are TRBV15 and TRBJ2-1; possible D gene TRBD1, 6 bases. This CDR3 is 13 amino acids long. V lost 3 bases and J 9 bases, leaving 12 bases between the germline ends. Germline-derived CDR1 and CDR2 are LNHNV and YYDKDF (reference sequence). The CDR3 loop is CATSRSPRGEQFF. The CDR3 DNA is TGTGCCACCAGCAGGTCTCCCAGGGGTGAGCAGTTCTTC. The whole variable domain, filled in from reference TRBV15 and TRBJ2-1, reads DAMVIQNPRYQVTQFGKPVTLSCSQTLNHNVMYWYQQKSSQAPKLLFHYYDKDFNNEADTPDNFQSRRPNTSFCFLDIRSPGLGDTAMYLCATSRSPRGEQFFGPGTRLTVL.

The gene calls are TRBV19 and TRBJ1-1; 7 nucleotides align to TRBD1. The J segment lost 3 bases and the V segment lost 3 bases, leaving 4 bases of the junction unmatched. The CDR3 totals 14 residues. Per the germline V gene, CDR1 is LNHDA and CDR2 is SQIVND (reference sequence). This chain's CDR3 is CASSITGVDTEAFF. In DNA form, the CDR3 reads TGTGCCAGTAGTATCACAGGGGTGGACACTGAAGCTTTCTTT. The complete variable domain, with remaining parts taken from reference TRBV19 and TRBJ1-1, reads DGGITQSPKYLFRKEGQNVTLSCEQNLNHDAMYWYRQDPGQGLRLIYYSQIVNDFQKGDIAEGYSVSREKKESFPLTVTSAQKNPTAFYLCASSITGVDTEAFFGQGTRLTVV.